The source of this T cell receptor (beta chain) is a study of blood T cell repertoires in COVID-19. The V gene's germline CDR1 is SNHLY and CDR2 FYNNEI. The CDR3 runs 12 residues. V gave up 11 bases and J gave up 1 base, with 10 bases separating them. In the authors' workflow: The assay estimated nucleated cells by amplifying reference gene primers. Only in-frame clones appear in the TCRdb table, and some are missing; sequencing was by immunoSEQ multiplex PCR. Clone size and the V and J calls come from that table; the DNA yielded D and trimming. The table shows approximately 200,000 clones, with more than 70% occurring only once.

This receptor was taken from a woman between 25 and 40 years old with acute or convalescent COVID-19. Sequenced material: peripheral blood. The J gene is TRBJ2-3, the V gene TRBV2; the D gene is possibly TRBD2 (5 bases). The DNA of the CDR3 is TGTGCCGGCGGGCGGGGCACAGATACGCAGTATTTT. Amino acid sequence: CAGGRGTDTQYF.